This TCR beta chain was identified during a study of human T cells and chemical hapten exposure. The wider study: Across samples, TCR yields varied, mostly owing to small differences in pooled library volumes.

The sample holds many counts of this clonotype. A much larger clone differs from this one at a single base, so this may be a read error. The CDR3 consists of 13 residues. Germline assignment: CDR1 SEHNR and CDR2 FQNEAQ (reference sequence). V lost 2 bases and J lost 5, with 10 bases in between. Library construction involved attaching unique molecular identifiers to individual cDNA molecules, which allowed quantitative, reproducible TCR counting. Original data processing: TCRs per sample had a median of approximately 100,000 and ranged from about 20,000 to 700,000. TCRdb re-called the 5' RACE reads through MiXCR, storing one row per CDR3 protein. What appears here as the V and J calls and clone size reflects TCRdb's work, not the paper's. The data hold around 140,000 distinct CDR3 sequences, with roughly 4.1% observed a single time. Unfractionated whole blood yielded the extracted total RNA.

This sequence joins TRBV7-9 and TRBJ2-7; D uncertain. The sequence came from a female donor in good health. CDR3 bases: TGTGCCAGCAGCTTAAGGGAAACAGACGAGCAGTACTTC. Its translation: CASSLRETDEQYF.